In its sample, the clone carrying this TCR beta chain was seen a few times. Its antigen remains unknown. The CDR3 length is 17 residues. Germline V CDR1 and CDR2: LGHNA, YNFKEQ. V shed 4 bases, J shed 0 bases, and the junction held 6 bases outside the gene matches. Human HSPCs were combined with MS5 stroma expressing human DLL1. The seeding cells were CD34+CD3- hematopoietic stem and progenitor cells purified by FACS to remove T cells. Reverse primers in the TRAC or TRBC constant regions drove separate semi-nested PCRs for TCRalpha and TCRbeta. Each CDR3 protein is one row after TCRdb ran MiXCR on the 5' RACE reads. The data show 6,500 to 8,500 distinct CDR3 sequences, about 24% seen once. This entry comes from a study of T cells generated in artificial thymic organoids. Study-wide results and limits: Valpha and Vbeta usage was not skewed in organoid-derived T cells.

The receptor was isolated from a human donor who gave cord blood stem cells for thymic organoid culture, a cardiac surgery patient who gave postnatal thymus, or a blood donor (not recorded which). The chain couples TRBV4-2 to TRBJ1-5, with 10 bases fitting TRBD1. Material for sequencing was naive CD8+ T cells grown in artificial thymic organoids from cord blood stem and progenitor cells. Described subset: CD3+TCRalphabeta+CD8SP T cells; for blood, CD45RO-CCR7+ naive CD8+ T cells. The chain's CDR3 is CASSPDRGSYSNQPQHF. The DNA for the CDR3 is TGTGCCAGCAGCCCGGACAGGGGGTCTTATAGCAATCAGCCCCAGCATTTT.